One and the same sample provided the 32 T cell receptor beta chains below, sequenced in a study of T-cell memory formation after mild COVID-19. TCRdb re-called the 5' RACE reads through MiXCR, storing one row per CDR3 protein. The profile shows about 150,000 distinct CDR3 sequences, 15% to 20% of them singletons. Source material: PBMCs or a T cell subset sorted from them (not recorded which). These receptors came from an adult woman who had mild COVID-19 (a few samples of this study predate the infection). Cell type and time point are not known.

The chain joins TRBV12-3 or TRBV12-4 to TRBJ1-1; D may be TRBD1 (6 bases). This CDR3 spans 15 amino acids. V was trimmed by 3 bases and J by 0 bases, leaving 11 bases between them. CDR3: CASSFEGHLNTEAFF. CDR3 nucleotide sequence: TGTGCCAGCAGTTTCGAGGGACACTTGAACACTGAAGCTTTCTTT.

The CDR3 nucleotides are TGTGCCAGCAGCCAAGATCTAGGGACAGGGTCGGTGAACACTGAAGCTTTCTTT. This translates into CASSQDLGTGSVNTEAFF. This chain connects TRBV3-1 to TRBJ1-1, with 9 bases matching TRBD1. From germline, CDR1 is LGHDT and CDR2 YNNKEL (reference sequence). The CDR3 runs to 18 residues. V gave up 0 bases and J gave up 0 bases; unmatched junction bases: 8.

This clonotype has ten or more counts. The rearrangement uses TRBV6-5 and TRBJ2-7; D may be TRBD1 (5 bases). This CDR3 is built from 14 residues. Germline CDR1 MNHEY, CDR2 SVGAGI. Trimming pared 0 bases from V and 5 bases from J, leaving 11 bases between. The CDR3 DNA sequence: TGTGCCAGCAGTTACTCATTAGGGGTTGACGAGCAGTACTTC. This codes for CASSYSLGVDEQYF.

This clonotype occurred a few times. The rearrangement uses TRBV5-1 and TRBJ2-7; the D call may be TRBD1 or TRBD2 (5 bases each). Trimming removed 4 bases at V and 0 bases at J, with 17 bases between. Germline V gene lookup returns CDR1 SGHRS and CDR2 YFSETQ. The CDR3 consists of 16 residues. Here the CDR3 reads CASSVGTEASSYEQYF. The CDR3 DNA reads TGCGCCAGCAGCGTCGGGACCGAGGCGAGCTCCTACGAGCAGTACTTC.

This clonotype has a handful of counts. The chain is built from TRBV7-8 and TRBJ2-5; D perhaps matches TRBD1 (5 bases). Looked up from germline, CDR1 is SGHVS and CDR2 is FQNEAQ. Trimming took off 6 bases at V and 5 bases at J, with 7 bases between the two ends. The CDR3 loop spans 11 amino acids. The CDR3 region has the DNA TGTGCCAGCAGACAGGCGGAGACCCAGTACTTC. It specifies CASRQAETQYF.

This clonotype was counted between two and nine times. CDR3 sequence: CASSLTGYTEAFF. The CDR3 DNA reads as TGTGCCAGCAGCTTAACAGGGTACACTGAAGCTTTCTTT. The rearrangement joins TRBV7-2 to TRBJ1-1; a possible D gene is TRBD1 (6 bases). V was shortened by 2 bases and J by 3 bases, with 7 bases between the two germline ends. There are 13 residues in the CDR3. The germline V gene has CDR1 SGHTA and CDR2 FQGNSA. The whole variable domain, remainder taken from reference TRBV7-2 and TRBJ1-1, is GAGVSQSPSNKVTEKGKDVELRCDPISGHTALYWYRQSLGQGLEFLIYFQGNSAPDKSGLPSDRFSAERTGGSVSTLTIQRTQQEDSAVYLCASSLTGYTEAFFGQGTRLTVV.

This clonotype has a handful of counts. V is TRBV7-3 and J is TRBJ2-5; 7 nucleotides agree with TRBD2. The ends lost 9 bases at V and 5 bases at J; junction bases unmatched: 9. Per germline, CDR1 SGHTA and CDR2 FQGTGA. The CDR3 has 13 residues. CDR3 bases: TGTGCCAGTCGCGCTTCAGCGGGGGAGACCCAGTACTTC. It translates to CASRASAGETQYF.

This clonotype was detected only a few times. The gene calls are TRBV20-1 and TRBJ2-1, with D perhaps TRBD2 (7 bases). Germline V gene lookup returns CDR1 DFQATT and CDR2 SNEGSKA (reference sequence). Trimming shortened V by 3 bases and J by 4 bases, and 19 bases separated the two germline ends. There are 16 residues in the CDR3. CDR3 in DNA: TGCAGTGCTAGCGACCGAGGGGGGGCAGGGTACAATGAGCAGTTCTTC. Translation gives CSASDRGGAGYNEQFF.

This chain joins TRBV7-9 and TRBJ2-1; D is perhaps TRBD1 (6 bases). Trimming stripped 5 bases from V and 3 bases from J, with 14 bases between. Germline V gives CDR1 SEHNR, CDR2 FQNEAQ (reference sequence). The CDR3 extends over 15 amino acids. CDR3 amino acids: CASSPPGTLYNEQFF. CDR3 in DNA: TGTGCCAGCAGCCCACCCGGGACACTCTACAATGAGCAGTTCTTC.

CDR3 in amino acids: CASGLTGDNSPLHF. The CDR3 DNA sequence: TGTGCTAGTGGGCTGACAGGGGATAATTCACCCCTCCACTTT. This chain connects TRBV12-5 to TRBJ1-6; TRBD1 aligns across 8 bases. Trimming removed 6 bases from V and 5 bases from J; junction bases left unmatched: 3. The germline CDR1 and CDR2 sequences are LGHNT and FRNRAP. The CDR3 sequence is 14 residues long. The variable domain in full, with the rest retrieved from reference TRBV12-5 and TRBJ1-6, is DARVTQTPRHKVTEMGQEVTMRCQPILGHNTVFWYRQTMMQGLELLAYFRNRAPLDDSGMPKDRFSAEMPDATLATLKIQPSEPRDSAVYFCASGLTGDNSPLHFGNGTRLTVT.

This chain joins TRBV7-6 and TRBJ2-2; 9 positions match TRBD1. Germline assignment: CDR1 SGHVS and CDR2 FNYEAQ. J lost 7 bases, V lost 0 bases, and 9 bases had no gene match. The CDR3 sequence is 17 residues long. The CDR3 nucleotides are TGTGCCAGCAGCTTAGCGCCCCGGACAGGGGTTAGCGGGGAGCTGTTTTTT. Translated, it gives CASSLAPRTGVSGELFF.

This clonotype was recorded a few times. The chain carries TRBV18 and TRBJ2-7, with 7 bases identical to TRBD1. The length of the CDR3 is 16 residues. V lost 3 bases and J lost 6; bases outside the gene matches: 14. The V gene's germline CDR1 is KGHSH and CDR2 LQKENI. The CDR3: CASSPSWSSRGFEQYF. DNA of the CDR3: TGTGCCAGCTCACCCAGTTGGTCGAGCAGGGGGTTCGAGCAGTACTTC.

The chain uses TRBV7-2 and TRBJ2-7; D may match TRBD1 or TRBD2 (5 bases each). The germline V and J ends were trimmed by 5 bases and 3 bases, with 17 bases remaining between them. This CDR3 has 15 residues. CDR1 and CDR2 from the germline V gene are SGHTA and FQGNSA. The CDR3 DNA reads TGTGCCAGCAGCCCGTCAGGGACCGATAACTACGAGCAGTACTTC. This translates into CASSPSGTDNYEQYF.

The genes are TRBV3-1 and TRBJ2-1, with TRBD1 matching 10 bases. Germline loops: CDR1 LGHDT, CDR2 YNNKEL (reference sequence). The CDR3 totals 19 residues. V gave up 4 bases and J gave up 2 bases; unmatched junction bases: 14. The CDR3 region has the DNA TGTGCCAGCAGCCCAGGGACAGGGGAGGGTCTACTGGCCTACAATGAGCAGTTCTTC. It is translated as CASSPGTGEGLLAYNEQFF.

This clonotype was counted only a few times. The CDR3: CASSSNLDTIYF. In DNA form, the CDR3 reads TGTGCCAGCAGCTCAAACCTCGACACCATATATTTT. The rearrangement uses TRBV14 and TRBJ1-3; no clear D. Germline CDR1 reads SGHDN; CDR2 reads FVKESK. Trimming removed 5 bases at V and 8 bases at J, with 10 bases between. The CDR3 spans 12 residues.

This clonotype appeared many times. The chain joins TRBV12-3 or TRBV12-4 to TRBJ2-1, with D maybe TRBD2 (5 bases). The CDR3 has 13 residues. Deletions cut 2 bases from V and 8 bases from J, with 10 bases between. The DNA for the CDR3 is TGTGCCAGCAGTTTAAGGTTGAGGGATGAGCAGTTCTTC. It specifies CASSLRLRDEQFF.

This clonotype was seen a few times. This chain links TRBV4-1 with TRBJ2-5; no firm D call. This CDR3 contains 14 residues. Germline loops: CDR1 MGHRA, CDR2 YSYEKL. Trimming pared 5 bases from V and 2 bases from J, leaving 12 bases between. In nucleotides, the CDR3 is TGCGCCAGCAGCGCTAGGGCGAAGCAAGAGACCCAGTACTTC. It encodes CASSARAKQETQYF.

The chain links TRBV20-1 to TRBJ2-3, with D maybe TRBD2 (6 bases). The V and J ends lost 5 bases and 3 bases respectively, with 15 bases between them. The CDR3 loop spans 14 amino acids. The germline gives CDR1 DFQATT, CDR2 SNEGSKA (reference sequence). Here the CDR3 DNA reads TGCAGTGCTGGATTAGGTGGAGGGACAGATACGCAGTATTTT. This encodes CSAGLGGGTDTQYF.

In its sample, this clonotype was seen a few times. V gene TRBV13 combines with J gene TRBJ2-4; D uncertain. V lost 4 bases and J 0 bases, leaving 7 bases between the germline ends. The CDR3 loop spans 14 amino acids. The germline V gene has CDR1 PRHDT and CDR2 FYEKMQ (reference sequence). Here the CDR3 reads CASSYRVAKNIQYF. The CDR3 DNA sequence: TGTGCCAGCAGCTACCGGGTAGCCAAAAACATTCAGTACTTC. The entire variable domain, with the rest obtained from reference TRBV13 and TRBJ2-4, is as follows: AAGVIQSPRHLIKEKRETATLKCYPIPRHDTVYWYQQGPGQDPQFLISFYEKMQSDKGSIPDRFSAQQFSDYHSELNMSSLELGDSALYFCASSYRVAKNIQYFGAGTRLSVL.

A few counts support this clonotype. The chain carries TRBV4-1 and TRBJ2-3, with D tentatively TRBD1 or TRBD2 (5 bases each). Germline loops: CDR1 MGHRA, CDR2 YSYEKL. Trimming took 6 bases from V and 2 from J, leaving 12 bases between them. This CDR3 contains 14 residues. The CDR3 sequence is CASRRPGLTDTQYF. The CDR3 DNA is TGCGCCAGCAGACGACCGGGGCTCACAGATACGCAGTATTTT.

This clonotype was counted only a few times. The chain joins TRBV7-6 to TRBJ2-2, with TRBD2 matching over 9 bases. From germline, CDR1 is SGHVS and CDR2 FNYEAQ. The CDR3 has 15 residues. J gave up 4 bases and V 8 bases, and 8 bases lay outside the gene matches. This CDR3 reads CASGKIAGVTGELFF. In nucleotides, the CDR3 is TGTGCCAGCGGGAAAATAGCGGGAGTCACCGGGGAGCTGTTTTTT. The full variable domain, rest sourced from reference TRBV7-6 and TRBJ2-2, is GAGVSQSPRYKVTKRGQDVALRCDPISGHVSLYWYRQALGQGPEFLTYFNYEAQQDKSGLPNDRFSAERPEGSISTLTIQRTEQRDSAMYRCASGKIAGVTGELFFGEGSRLTVL.

The sample holds a few counts of this clonotype. The chain employs TRBV18 and TRBJ1-2, with D uncertain. CDR1 is KGHSH, CDR2 LQKENI, per germline. The length of the CDR3 is 13 residues. Trimming pared 6 bases from V and 0 bases from J, leaving 8 bases between. The DNA for the CDR3 is TGTGCCAGCTCGCCTTTAGCTAACTATGGCTACACCTTC. This gives the protein CASSPLANYGYTF.

This clonotype was detected only a few times. This chain uses TRBV7-9 with TRBJ2-3; possible D gene TRBD1, 7 bases. Trimming pared 5 bases from V and 3 bases from J, leaving 15 bases between. CDR3 length: 15 residues. CDR1 and CDR2 (germline): SEHNR, FQNEAQ (reference sequence). The CDR3 is CASSAQGGVTDTQYF. The CDR3 DNA follows: TGTGCCAGCAGCGCCCAGGGGGGTGTTACAGATACGCAGTATTTT.

The gene calls are TRBV30 and TRBJ2-1; D might be TRBD2 (5 bases). V was clipped by 0 bases and J by 5 bases, with 5 bases between them. Germline CDR1 is GTSNPN and CDR2 is SVGIG (reference sequence). The CDR3 is 12 amino acids. CDR3 loop: CAWSVADNEQFF. The CDR3, as DNA: TGTGCCTGGAGTGTAGCGGACAATGAGCAGTTCTTC. Full variable domain (rest looked up from reference TRBV30 and TRBJ2-1): SQTIHQWPATLVQPVGSPLSLECTVEGTSNPNLYWYRQAAGRGLQLLFYSVGIGQISSEVPQNLSASRPQDRQFILSSKKLLLSDSGFYLCAWSVADNEQFFGPGTRLTVL.

By share of the sample, this clonotype is medium-sized (0.01 to 0.1%). The chain is built from TRBV4-2 and TRBJ2-1; D is uncertain. Germline V gene data show CDR1 as LGHNA and CDR2 as YNFKEQ. The CDR3 has 16 residues. Trimming removed 1 base at V and 2 bases at J, with 12 bases between. CDR3 nucleotides: TGTGCCAGCAGCCAAGCTCCCAGAGGCACCTACAATGAGCAGTTCTTC. Its translation: CASSQAPRGTYNEQFF.

J is TRBJ2-3 and V is TRBV7-3; D is uncertain. This CDR3 is 14 amino acids long. Germline CDR1 SGHTA, CDR2 FQGTGA. Trimming took off 2 bases at V and 3 bases at J, with 9 bases between the two ends. CDR3 sequence reads: CASSLRSRTDTQYF. DNA for the CDR3: TGTGCCAGCAGCTTACGGTCCCGAACAGATACGCAGTATTTT.

The chain uses TRBV7-2 and TRBJ2-5; weak D call: TRBD2 (6 bases). This CDR3 region has 12 residues. With 7 bases removed from V and 5 bases from J, the gap between germline ends came to 11 bases. Germline CDR1 and CDR2: SGHTA and FQGNSA. CDR3 sequence reads: CASTLSGETQYF. As DNA, the CDR3 is TGTGCCAGCACCCTGAGCGGGGAGACCCAGTACTTC.

This clonotype showed up just a few times. This chain connects TRBV5-1 to TRBJ1-2, with D perhaps matching TRBD1 (6 bases). V was trimmed by 2 bases and J by 0 bases, leaving 11 bases between them. The CDR3 contains 15 residues. CDR1 is SGHRS and CDR2 is YFSETQ in the germline V gene. The CDR3 nucleotides are TGCGCCAGCAGCTTCGCAGGGGCGCCTAACTATGGCTACACCTTC. Its translation: CASSFAGAPNYGYTF. The full variable domain, in which reference TRBV5-1 and TRBJ1-2 provide the parts outside the CDR3, is KAGVTQTPRYLIKTRGQQVTLSCSPISGHRSVSWYQQTPGQGLQFLFEYFSETQRNKGNFPGRFSGRQFSNSRSEMNVSTLELGDSALYLCASSFAGAPNYGYTFGSGTRLTVV.

The table lists this clonotype with many counts. The rearrangement uses TRBV5-1 and TRBJ2-7; 12 nucleotides align to TRBD2. J gave up 5 bases and V 0 bases, and 3 bases lay outside the gene matches. The CDR3 covers 15 residues. Germline V gene lookup returns CDR1 SGHRS and CDR2 YFSETQ. CDR3 in amino acids: CASSLELAGGNEQYF. CDR3 DNA sequence: TGCGCCAGCAGCTTGGAGCTAGCGGGAGGGAACGAGCAGTACTTC.

The chain uses TRBV6-2 or TRBV6-3 and TRBJ2-7; D might be TRBD1 (6 bases). CDR1 MNHEY and CDR2 SVGEGT come from the germline V gene. Trimming took off 7 bases at V and 1 base at J, with 17 bases between the two ends. This CDR3 spans 15 amino acids. The CDR3, as DNA: TGTGCCAGCAACGACAGGACACGTGCTTCCTACGAGCAGTACTTC. Its translation is CASNDRTRASYEQYF.

This chain links TRBV18 with TRBJ1-1; no clear D gene. In germline, CDR1 is KGHSH, CDR2 LQKENI. The CDR3 spans 16 residues. Between the trimmed V and J ends, which lost 0 bases and 1 base, there was a span of 12 bases. Here the CDR3 reads CASSPPDGRWNTEAFF. The DNA for the CDR3 is TGTGCCAGCTCACCACCGGATGGTAGGTGGAACACTGAAGCTTTCTTT.

This clonotype has just a few counts. This rearrangement joins TRBV20-1 to TRBJ2-7; the match to TRBD1 covers 8 bases. The length of the CDR3 is 14 residues. The V gene's germline CDR1 is DFQATT and CDR2 SNEGSKA (reference sequence). V was pared by 6 bases and J by 5 bases, with 12 bases of the junction left unmatched. For the CDR3, the DNA is TGCAGTGCGGAGGGGACAGGCGATTTCGACGAGCAGTACTTC. Protein sequence: CSAEGTGDFDEQYF.